The 12 T cell receptor beta chains reported below all come from one sample, sequenced in a study of human T cells and chemical hapten exposure listed by TCRdb under 2021. The library was produced with RACE. The instrument given in TCRdb is NextSeq 500. The public sequencing data were trimmed at Q25 with fastp and processed into clonotypes with MiXCR by TCRdb, which kept only in-frame beta chains. Each entry merges the rows of one CDR3 protein and shows their most common DNA and genes. Recorded for this sample are some 180,000 distinct CDR3 sequences; 20% to 25% of them occurred a single time. The ten largest clones add up to under 2.5% of the sample. The time point label, read with the paper, signifies: patch test 3, about 24 weeks after DPC sensitization. The sample's treatment or condition label is to be understood as: therapeutic diphenylcyclopropenone sensitization with weekly scalp DPC. The material was whole blood, obtained in connection with sensitization to the hapten diphenylcyclopropenone (DPC). The receptors come from a woman aged 40 to 55 with alopecia areata. Some clones in this sample may be carry-over from other donors' samples.

The chain uses TRBV5-1 and TRBJ2-5; 10 bases are a match to TRBD1. The CDR3 has 15 amino acids. V lost 2 bases and J lost 2; bases outside the gene matches: 3. Germline V gives CDR1 SGHRS, CDR2 YFSETQ. CDR3 DNA: TGCGCCAGCAGCTTCGGACAGGGGGGACAAGAGACCCAGTACTTC. It codes for CASSFGQGGQETQYF.

This clonotype was observed a handful of times. This sequence joins TRBV5-5 and TRBJ2-5; D may be TRBD2 (5 bases). Germline V lookup: CDR1 SGHKS, CDR2 YYEKEE (reference sequence). V was pared by 4 bases and J by 5 bases, with 12 bases between. CDR3 length: 13 residues. The CDR3 loop reads CASSRGGLETQYF. CDR3 DNA sequence: TGTGCCAGCAGCCGCGGAGGATTGGAGACCCAGTACTTC.

The V gene is TRBV27, the J gene TRBJ2-3, with D possibly matching TRBD2 (5 bases). Germline CDR1 is MNHEY and CDR2 is SMNVEV (reference sequence). This CDR3 is built from 13 residues. The V and J ends lost 8 bases and 0 bases respectively, with 9 bases between them. The CDR3 protein is CASWRVSTDTQYF. The CDR3 DNA sequence: TGTGCCAGCTGGCGGGTCAGCACAGATACGCAGTATTTT.

The rearrangement links TRBV10-3 to TRBJ2-3, with 10 bases fitting TRBD2. V dropped 8 bases and J dropped 1; count of bases not matched to a gene: 6. Germline CDR1 and CDR2: ENHRY and SYGVKD. This CDR3 region has 15 residues. In nucleotides, the CDR3 is TGTGCCATCGGACTAGCGGCTAGGGGCACAGATACGCAGTATTTT. This sequence encodes CAIGLAARGTDTQYF.

The rearrangement links TRBV29-1 to TRBJ1-2; tentatively, D is TRBD1 (6 bases). This CDR3 contains 11 residues. CDR1 and CDR2 (germline): SQVTM, ANQGSEA. Trimming cost V 7 bases and J 5 bases, with 11 bases left between them. This CDR3 reads CSARGGYGYTF. Here the CDR3 DNA reads TGCAGCGCCAGAGGGGGATATGGCTACACCTTC. The full variable domain, rest sourced from reference TRBV29-1 and TRBJ1-2, is SAVISQKPSRDICQRGTSLTIQCQVDSQVTMMFWYRQQPGQSLTLIATANQGSEATYESGFVIDKFPISRPNLTFSTLTVSNMSPEDSSIYLCSARGGYGYTFGSGTRLTVV.

CDR3 DNA sequence: TGTGCCAGCAGTTACGGGTACAATCAGCCCCAGCATTTT. Its protein product is CASSYGYNQPQHF. This sequence joins TRBV6-2 or TRBV6-3 and TRBJ1-5, with unresolved D. Germline V gives CDR1 MNHEY, CDR2 SVGEGT. The CDR3 totals 13 residues. Trimming stripped 2 bases from V and 3 bases from J, with 5 bases between.

V and J are TRBV29-1 and TRBJ1-2; TRBD1 matches at 9 bases. After removal of 6 bases from V and 2 bases from J, the junction contained 7 bases not matched to a gene. The germline CDR1 and CDR2 sequences are SQVTM and ANQGSEA. The CDR3 runs to 14 residues. Here the CDR3 DNA reads TGCAGCGTCGCCATTGGGACAGGGAACTATGGCTACACCTTC. Translated: CSVAIGTGNYGYTF.

The chain carries TRBV25-1 and TRBJ2-2; D ambiguous. The CDR3 spans 11 residues. V was clipped by 5 bases and J by 8 bases, with 6 bases between them. Germline loops: CDR1 MGHDK, CDR2 SYGVNS. CDR3 region: CASSSPGELFF. The DNA of the CDR3 is TGTGCCAGCAGTTCTCCGGGGGAGCTGTTTTTT.

The chain carries TRBV5-1 and TRBJ2-1; possibly TRBD2 for D (6 bases). Germline V CDR1 and CDR2: SGHRS, YFSETQ. This CDR3 region has 16 residues. V lost 4 bases and J 1 base, leaving 15 bases between the germline ends. The DNA for the CDR3 is TGCGCCAGCAGCCGCTCTCTAGCGACTTCCTACAATGAGCAGTTCTTC. This sequence encodes CASSRSLATSYNEQFF.

This clonotype was detected many times. The rearrangement uses TRBV7-2 and TRBJ2-7; D may correspond to TRBD1 or TRBD2 (5 bases each). Germline CDR1 reads SGHTA; CDR2 reads FQGNSA. Trimming took off 3 bases at V and 3 bases at J, with 15 bases between the two ends. The CDR3 is made up of 15 amino acids. Here the CDR3 reads CASSLGLGTHYEQYF. CDR3 in DNA: TGTGCCAGCAGCTTGGGGCTAGGGACCCACTACGAGCAGTACTTC.

This clonotype came up a few times. J is TRBJ1-1 and V is TRBV29-1; D is possibly TRBD1 (5 bases). V was shortened by 6 bases and J by 7 bases, with 18 bases between the two germline ends. Germline assignment: CDR1 SQVTM and CDR2 ANQGSEA. The CDR3 is 13 amino acids. The CDR3 DNA reads as TGCAGCGTCCTAAAGGGGAAGAGTGGTGAAGCTTTCTTT. Amino acids: CSVLKGKSGEAFF.

This clonotype was observed at least ten times. The CDR3, as DNA: TGTGCCAGCAGCTTAAACGATGGGGAGACCCAGTACTTC. It is translated as CASSLNDGETQYF. This chain links TRBV7-2 with TRBJ2-5; D gene unclear. Trimming stripped 2 bases from V and 5 bases from J, with 9 bases between. Looked up from germline, CDR1 is SGHTA and CDR2 is FQGNSA. This CDR3 is 13 amino acids long.